This T cell receptor beta chain was recovered during a study of beta chain features in type 1 diabetes. General observations from the study: When Type 1 diabetes patients were examined, their TCRB CDR3s proved moderately but significantly shorter in all four CD4+ subsets.

On this clone itself: Its specificity is unknown. Other nucleotide sequences from this sample produce the same CDR3.

It was one heparinised blood draw, averaging roughly 0.11 L, that each donor gave. CDR3 length equals 16 residues. With V trimmed by 2 bases and J by 1 base, 0 bases remained unmatched. Germline CDR1 reads SGHTA; CDR2 reads FQGTGA. The authors reverse transcribed all of the isolated RNA, so sequencing captured expressed TCRB transcripts. Generated by immunoSEQ multiplex PCR, the TCRdb table keeps only in-frame clones and is missing some. The repertoire consists of about 260,000 clones, with just over 20% occurring once and the leading ten covering 0.028%. The genes are TRBV7-3 and TRBJ2-3; 13 nucleotides match TRBD2. This receptor was taken from a woman between 40 and 50 years old with type 1 diabetes. Material for sequencing was naive CD4+ T cells from blood. The CDR3 loop is CASSLGLAGGTDTQYF. DNA of the CDR3: TGTGCCAGCAGCTTAGGACTAGCGGGGGGCACAGATACGCAGTATTTT.